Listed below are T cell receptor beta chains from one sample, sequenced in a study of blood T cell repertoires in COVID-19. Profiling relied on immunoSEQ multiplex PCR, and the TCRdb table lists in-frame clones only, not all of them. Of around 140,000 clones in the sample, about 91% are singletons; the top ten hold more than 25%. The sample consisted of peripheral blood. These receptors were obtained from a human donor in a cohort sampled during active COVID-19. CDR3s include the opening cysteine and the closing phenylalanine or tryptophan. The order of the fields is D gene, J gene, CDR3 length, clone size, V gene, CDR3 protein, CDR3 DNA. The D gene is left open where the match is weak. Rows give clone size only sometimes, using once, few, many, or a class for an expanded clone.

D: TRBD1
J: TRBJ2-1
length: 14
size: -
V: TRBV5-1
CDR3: CASSLQGAKDEQFF
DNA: TGCGCCAGCAGCCTACAGGGGGCTAAAGATGAGCAGTTCTTC

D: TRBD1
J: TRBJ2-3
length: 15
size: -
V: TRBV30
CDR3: CAWSKGASSTDTQYF
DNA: TGTGCCTGGAGTAAGGGGGCTTCTAGCACAGATACGCAGTATTTT

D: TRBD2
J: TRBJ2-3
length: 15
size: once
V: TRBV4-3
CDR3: CASSPGTSGTDTQYF
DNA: TGCGCCAGCAGCCCCGGGACTAGCGGGACAGATACGCAGTATTTT

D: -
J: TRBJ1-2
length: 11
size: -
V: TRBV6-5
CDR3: CASRWGDGYTF
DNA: TGTGCCAGCAGGTGGGGGGACGGCTACACCTTC

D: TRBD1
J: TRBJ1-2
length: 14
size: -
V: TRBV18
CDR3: CASSPPPGQVGYTF
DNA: TGTGCCAGCTCACCCCCCCCGGGACAGGTTGGCTACACCTTC

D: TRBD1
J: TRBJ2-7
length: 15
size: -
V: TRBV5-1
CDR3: CASSLGPTGSYEQYF
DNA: TGCGCCAGCAGCTTGGGTCCGACAGGGTCCTACGAGCAGTACTTC

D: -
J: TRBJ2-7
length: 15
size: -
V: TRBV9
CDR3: CASSVGQETPYEQYF
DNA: TGTGCCAGCAGCGTAGGACAGGAAACCCCCTACGAGCAGTACTTC

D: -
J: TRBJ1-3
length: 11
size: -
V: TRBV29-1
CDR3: CSVRGGNTIYF
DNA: TGCAGCGTTAGGGGAGGAAACACCATATATTTT

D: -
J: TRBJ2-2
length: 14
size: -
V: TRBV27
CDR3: CASSGRTNTGELFF
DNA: TGTGCCAGCAGTGGGAGGACGAACACCGGGGAGCTGTTTTTT

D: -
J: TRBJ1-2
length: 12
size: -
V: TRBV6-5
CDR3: CASNLADYGYTF
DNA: TGTGCCAGCAACTTAGCGGACTATGGCTACACCTTC

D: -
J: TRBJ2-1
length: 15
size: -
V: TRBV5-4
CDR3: CASSLSGSWGNEQFF
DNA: TGTGCCAGCAGCTTGTCGGGGTCCTGGGGCAATGAGCAGTTCTTC

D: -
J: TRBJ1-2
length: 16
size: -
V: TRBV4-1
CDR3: CASSPRQEPDNYGYTF
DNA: TGCGCCAGCAGCCCCCGACAGGAGCCCGATAACTATGGCTACACCTTC

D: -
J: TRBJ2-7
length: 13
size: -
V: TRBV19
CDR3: CASSIDRQNEQYF
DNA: TGTGCCAGTAGTATAGATCGCCAGAACGAGCAGTACTTC

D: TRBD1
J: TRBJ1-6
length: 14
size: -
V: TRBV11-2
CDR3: CASRNRQGYSPLHF
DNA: TGTGCCAGCAGAAACCGACAGGGTTATTCACCCCTCCACTTT

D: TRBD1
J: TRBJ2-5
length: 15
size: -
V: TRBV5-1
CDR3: CASSLGTGVVKTQYF
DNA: TGCGCCAGCAGCTTGGGGACAGGGGTGGTAAAGACCCAGTACTTC

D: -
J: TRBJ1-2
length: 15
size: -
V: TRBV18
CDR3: CASSPTAQVHYGYTF
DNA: TGTGCCAGCTCCCCAACGGCTCAGGTTCACTATGGCTACACCTTC